A selection of T cell receptor beta chains follows, all from one sample in a study of blood T cell repertoires in COVID-19. Produced via immunoSEQ multiplex PCR; TCRdb's table is partial and in-frame only. The sample has 65,000 or so clones, around 90% seen once; the top ten hold around 1.3%. The sequencing sample was made of peripheral blood. The receptors originated from a man in his 60s with acute or convalescent COVID-19. CDR3s include the opening cysteine and the closing phenylalanine or tryptophan. The D gene is left open where the match is weak. A clone size is listed for some rows: how often the clone was seen (once, few, many), or a class if it is expanded.

abundance	v_gene	d_gene	j_gene	CDR3nt	CDR3aa
.	TRBV5-4	TRBD1	TRBJ1-1	TGTGCCAGCAGCTCGCCCGCCGGGACAGGGGTCACTGAAGCTTTCTTT	CASSSPAGTGVTEAFF
.	TRBV14	TRBD1	TRBJ2-7	TGTGCCAGCAGCCAACCCCTCACCAAAGGGGGCCACGAGCAGTACTTC	CASSQPLTKGGHEQYF
.	TRBV30	TRBD1	TRBJ1-3	TGTGCCTGGGGGACAGCTAATTCTGGAAACACCATATATTTT	CAWGTANSGNTIYF
once	TRBV7-9	TRBD1	TRBJ1-1	TGTGCCAGCAGCCTCACAGGGGGCGCATACACTGAAGCTTTCTTT	CASSLTGGAYTEAFF
once	TRBV5-8	.	TRBJ1-2	TGTGCCAGCAGCCCCCCCGGAGAACTCTATGGCTACACCTTC	CASSPPGELYGYTF
.	TRBV29-1	.	TRBJ1-2	TGCAGCGACCTCGACAGAAATAACTATGGCTACACCTTC	CSDLDRNNYGYTF
.	TRBV30	.	TRBJ1-3	TGTGCCTGGAGGGATAGGGGGTACTCTGGAAACACCATATATTTT	CAWRDRGYSGNTIYF
.	TRBV30	.	TRBJ1-5	TGTGCCTGGAGTAAACAGGGTAATCAGCCCCAGCATTTT	CAWSKQGNQPQHF
.	TRBV30	.	TRBJ1-3	TGTGCCTGGAGCACAGACTCTGGAAACACCATATATTTT	CAWSTDSGNTIYF
.	TRBV5-1	TRBD2	TRBJ2-1	TGCGCCAGCAGCTCGGGACTAGCGGGGGGTGAGCAGTTCTTC	CASSSGLAGGEQFF
.	TRBV5-4	TRBD1	TRBJ1-5	TGTGCCAGCAGCCTGGAGACAGGGCAGCCCCAGCATTTT	CASSLETGQPQHF
.	TRBV3-1/TRBV3-2	.	TRBJ2-2	TGTGCCAGCAGCCAGCGGGGGGAGCTGTTTTTT	CASSQRGELFF
few	TRBV7-9	.	TRBJ2-5	TGTGCCAGCAGCTTAGCTGTGGGGCCTCAAGAGACCCAGTACTTC	CASSLAVGPQETQYF
.	TRBV6-5	TRBD1	TRBJ1-5	TGTGCCAGTGTTAGGGACAGGGCCGGCAATCAGCCCCAGCATTTT	CASVRDRAGNQPQHF
.	TRBV18	TRBD1	TRBJ2-5	TGTGCCAGCTCACGGGACAGCAAAGAGACCCAGTACTTC	CASSRDSKETQYF
.	TRBV14	TRBD1	TRBJ1-1	TGTGCCAGCAGCCCATGGCGGGGACAGGGCTTCACTGAAGCTTTCTTT	CASSPWRGQGFTEAFF
.	TRBV24-1	.	TRBJ2-7	TGTGCCACCAGTGATTCGGGACACCCCTACGAGCAGTACTTC	CATSDSGHPYEQYF
.	TRBV7-6	TRBD1	TRBJ2-1	TGTGCCAGCAGCTTAGCGACAGGGTCCTACAATGAGCAGTTCTTC	CASSLATGSYNEQFF
.	TRBV5-4	TRBD1	TRBJ2-1	TGTGCCAGCAGCTCCGGGACAGGGTCCAATTCCTACAATGAGCAGTTCTTC	CASSSGTGSNSYNEQFF
.	TRBV2	TRBD1	TRBJ1-1	TGTGCCAGTGGGACAGGGTGGGGTGAAGCTTTCTTT	CASGTGWGEAFF
.	TRBV5-1	TRBD1	TRBJ1-5	TGCGCCAGCAGTTACAGGGGGGACGATCCCCAGCATTTT	CASSYRGDDPQHF
.	TRBV30	TRBD1	TRBJ1-3	TGTGCCTGGAGTCAGGGGGCAAGCTCTGGAAACACCATATATTTT	CAWSQGASSGNTIYF
.	TRBV6-5	TRBD1	TRBJ1-6	TGTGCCAGCAGGGAGACAGGGTCCCATAATTCACCCCTCCACTTT	CASRETGSHNSPLHF
.	TRBV5-5	TRBD1	TRBJ1-2	TGTGCCAGCAGCCTACTGGACAGGGAGTTTGATGGCTACACCTTC	CASSLLDREFDGYTF